One sample yielded the 24 T cell receptor beta chains listed below, sequenced in a study of regulatory T cells in long-lasting Graves disease. For TCR beta, libraries came from iRepertoire HTBI primers and Arm-PCR of CDR3 regions. Via MiXCR, TCRdb re-called the multiplex PCR reads, giving one row per CDR3 protein. Of some 460,000 distinct CDR3 sequences in the sample, 15% to 20% were seen once. Described time point: newly diagnosed GD, antithyroid drugs for less than 3 months. PBMC-derived RNA was used for the TCR library. Separately, the same data were catalogued under a study of T cells in Graves' hyperthyroidism and ophthalmopathy.

The specimen comprised peripheral blood mononuclear cells (PBMCs), sampled at new diagnosis, from a patient treated with antithyroid drugs. The receptors were gathered from a man aged 40-50 years with Graves disease.

The chain carries TRBV12-3 or TRBV12-4 and TRBJ1-1; no clear D gene. This CDR3 comprises 12 residues. V lost 5 bases to trimming and J lost 4 bases, with 8 bases between them. The CDR3 is CASSQDFTEAFF. The CDR3 DNA reads as TGTGCCAGCAGTCAAGATTTCACTGAAGCTTTCTTT.

The chain carries TRBV6-2 or TRBV6-3 and TRBJ2-1, with 11 bases aligning to TRBD2. The ends lost 6 bases at V and 7 bases at J; junction bases unmatched: 8. The CDR3 extends over 15 amino acids. Looked up from germline, CDR1 is MNHEY and CDR2 is SVGEGT. The CDR3 coding sequence is TGTGCCAGCAGCCTTCTAGCGGGAGGTATAAATGAGCAGTTCTTC. This translates into CASSLLAGGINEQFF.

This clonotype has at least ten counts. At one end the junction does not follow the germline gene, possibly because of a read error. The rearrangement links TRBV6-5 to TRBJ1-1, with D hard to call. This CDR3 region has 11 residues. Germline CDR1 and CDR2: MNHEY and SVGAGI. CDR3 bases: TGCGCCAGCAGTTTACCCACTGAAGCTTTCTTT. Its translation is CASSLPTEAFF.

The rearrangement uses TRBV20-1 and TRBJ2-5; 8 bases map to TRBD2. Germline assignment: CDR1 DFQATT and CDR2 SNEGSKA (reference sequence). Losses at the gene ends were 5 bases for V and 6 bases for J; bases not matched to a gene: 11. The CDR3 is 14 residues long. CDR3 loop: CSAGTSVGGKTQYF. The CDR3 region has the DNA TGCAGTGCTGGGACTAGTGTGGGTGGAAAGACCCAGTACTTC.

This clonotype was seen once. The junction shows a germline mismatch at one end, possibly a read error. The chain employs TRBV6-1 and TRBJ2-7; 9 positions agree with TRBD1. Germline CDR1 reads MNHNS; CDR2 reads SASEGT. The CDR3 length is 14 residues. CDR3 in DNA: TGTGCCTGCAGGGGACAGGGAAGCTCCTACGAGCAGTACTTC. Translating it yields CACRGQGSSYEQYF.

This clonotype was seen many times. V is TRBV6-1 and J is TRBJ2-1; 8 positions match TRBD2. Germline CDR1 reads MNHNS; CDR2 reads SASEGT. With 5 bases clipped from V and 2 bases from J, the junction kept 20 bases outside the gene matches. There are 20 residues in the CDR3. The CDR3 loop is CASSRHETLTSGETYNEQFF. CDR3 bases: TGTGCCAGCAGTCGCCACGAGACTTTAACTAGCGGAGAAACCTACAATGAGCAGTTCTTC.

This clonotype has ten or more counts. The chain couples TRBV20-1 to TRBJ2-3, with 8 bases identical to TRBD2. Per germline, CDR1 DFQATT and CDR2 SNEGSKA (reference sequence). With 3 bases clipped from V and 2 bases from J, the junction kept 4 bases outside the gene matches. The CDR3 is 14 residues long. CDR3 DNA: TGCAGTGCTAGGGGACTAGGTCTCACAGATACGCAGTATTTT. Translated, it gives CSARGLGLTDTQYF.

The chain couples TRBV7-3 to TRBJ2-3; tentative D call: TRBD2 (6 bases). V was shortened by 1 base and J by 5 bases, with 19 bases between the two germline ends. CDR1 SGHTA and CDR2 FQGTGA come from the germline V gene. This CDR3 spans 17 amino acids. CDR3: CASSLRGVGSYGDTQYF. The CDR3 nucleotides are TGTGCCAGCAGCTTAAGGGGGGTCGGGAGTTACGGAGATACGCAGTATTTT.

This clonotype showed up just a few times. The genes are TRBV3-1 and TRBJ2-7; D possibly corresponds to TRBD1 (6 bases). Trimming took 3 bases from V and 12 from J, leaving 15 bases between them. Germline CDR1 LGHDT, CDR2 YNNKEL (reference sequence). This CDR3 has 12 amino acids. The CDR3 region has the DNA TGTGCCAGCAGCCACCCAACAGGGAGTCGGTACTTC. Its translation: CASSHPTGSRYF.

In its sample, this clonotype was seen a few times. V gene TRBV19 combines with J gene TRBJ2-5; the D gene could be TRBD1 or TRBD2 (5 bases each). In germline, CDR1 is LNHDA, CDR2 SQIVND (reference sequence). V lost 4 bases and J 5 bases, leaving 14 bases between the germline ends. CDR3 length: 14 amino acids. DNA for the CDR3: TGTGCCAGTAGTAGGGGGTCCTCCGGGGAGACCCAGTACTTC. It translates to CASSRGSSGETQYF.

This clonotype was seen more than once but under ten times. The rearrangement joins TRBV18 to TRBJ1-1, with D possibly being TRBD1 (5 bases). The germline V gene encodes CDR1 KGHSH and CDR2 LQKENI. This CDR3 spans 15 amino acids. The V end was cut by 3 bases, the J end by 3 bases, with 14 bases between. The CDR3 DNA sequence: TGTGCCAGCTCACCCCTTACATGGGGGGACACTGAAGCTTTCTTT. It specifies CASSPLTWGDTEAFF.

This chain joins TRBV5-1 and TRBJ2-2; 13 bases fit TRBD2. This CDR3 spans 17 amino acids. CDR1 and CDR2 from the germline V gene are SGHRS and YFSETQ. Trimming at V came to 5 bases and at J to 3 bases, leaving 7 bases not matched to a gene. The CDR3 nucleotides are TGCGCCAGCAGTGATGGACTAGCGGGAGCGGACACCGGGGAGCTGTTTTTT. This gives the protein CASSDGLAGADTGELFF. Looking up the rest from reference TRBV5-1 and TRBJ2-2 gives the full variable domain: KAGVTQTPRYLIKTRGQQVTLSCSPISGHRSVSWYQQTPGQGLQFLFEYFSETQRNKGNFPGRFSGRQFSNSRSEMNVSTLELGDSALYLCASSDGLAGADTGELFFGEGSRLTVL.

This clonotype has a count of ten or more. This chain joins TRBV28 and TRBJ2-7; a weak D match, TRBD1 (5 bases). V gave up 6 bases and J gave up 2 bases, with 8 bases separating them. The CDR3 length is 12 residues. Germline V lookup: CDR1 MDHEN, CDR2 SYDVKM. The chain's CDR3 is CASSWGAYEQYF. The DNA of the CDR3 is TGTGCCAGCAGCTGGGGCGCCTACGAGCAGTACTTC.

The chain combines TRBV10-3 with TRBJ2-2; D possibly corresponds to TRBD2 (6 bases). The CDR3 contains 16 residues. Looked up from germline, CDR1 is ENHRY and CDR2 is SYGVKD. Deletions cut 4 bases from V and 4 bases from J, with 16 bases between. The CDR3 nucleotides read TGTGCCATCAGTGGAGTAGCGGAGAGGAGCACCGGGGAGCTGTTTTTT. Protein sequence: CAISGVAERSTGELFF.

In this sample, this clonotype turned up many times. J is TRBJ2-7 and V is TRBV30; 8 bases map to TRBD2. This CDR3 contains 13 residues. Per the germline V gene, CDR1 is GTSNPN and CDR2 is SVGIG (reference sequence). Unmatched junction bases numbered 4, after V lost 0 bases and J lost 6 bases. CDR3 bases: TGTGCCTGGAGTGTCGGGAGGGTTTCCGAGCAGTACTTC. Translated, it gives CAWSVGRVSEQYF.

J is TRBJ2-3 and V is TRBV20-1; 10 bases are a match to TRBD2. The trim removed 4 bases at V and 2 bases at J, leaving 3 bases unmatched. The CDR3 consists of 14 residues. In germline, CDR1 is DFQATT, CDR2 SNEGSKA (reference sequence). The CDR3 coding sequence is TGCAGTGCTATCGGGACTAGCGTCACAGATACGCAGTATTTT. Translating gives CSAIGTSVTDTQYF.

This clonotype has a count of ten or more. V is TRBV5-1 and J is TRBJ2-7, with 11 bases identical to TRBD1. CDR3 size: 15 residues. J lost 2 bases, V lost 4 bases, and 5 bases had no gene match. Germline CDR1 reads SGHRS; CDR2 reads YFSETQ. This chain's CDR3 is CASSGPGQGAYEQYF. The CDR3 coding sequence is TGCGCCAGCAGCGGACCGGGACAGGGGGCCTACGAGCAGTACTTC. The variable domain in full, completed from reference TRBV5-1 and TRBJ2-7, reads KAGVTQTPRYLIKTRGQQVTLSCSPISGHRSVSWYQQTPGQGLQFLFEYFSETQRNKGNFPGRFSGRQFSNSRSEMNVSTLELGDSALYLCASSGPGQGAYEQYFGPGTRLTVT.

This clonotype occurred a few times. The V and J genes are TRBV20-1 and TRBJ1-3, with D uncertain. V was trimmed by 3 bases and J by 0 bases, leaving 9 bases between them. This CDR3 comprises 14 residues. The V gene's germline CDR1 is DFQATT and CDR2 SNEGSKA (reference sequence). The CDR3 region has the DNA TGCAGTGCTAGTAGGCAGGTCTCTGGAAACACCATATATTTT. Amino acids: CSASRQVSGNTIYF.

J is TRBJ2-1 and V is TRBV29-1, with 9 bases matching TRBD2. Losses at the gene ends were 4 bases for V and 10 bases for J; bases not matched to a gene: 8. The CDR3 has 13 residues. The germline CDR1 and CDR2 sequences are SQVTM and ANQGSEA. CDR3 DNA sequence: TGCAGCGTTGGAGTGAGCGGGAGGAACGAGCAGTTCTTC. Amino acid sequence: CSVGVSGRNEQFF.

This clonotype has ten or more counts. The rearrangement uses TRBV12-3 or TRBV12-4 and TRBJ2-7, with TRBD2 matching 8 bases. The CDR3 length is 15 residues. J was trimmed by 4 bases and V by 5 bases; bases with no gene match: 10. The CDR3 spells CASSPSGRRRYEQYF. DNA for the CDR3: TGTGCCAGCAGTCCGAGCGGGAGACGTAGGTACGAGCAGTACTTC.

Worth noting for this clonotype: A much larger clone is a single base away; this may be a read error. The rearrangement joins TRBV7-6 to TRBJ2-7, with D possibly being TRBD2 (6 bases). Trimming left V 3 bases short and J 4 bases short, with 25 bases between. CDR1 is SGHVS, CDR2 FNYEAQ, per germline. This CDR3 is 18 amino acids long. DNA for the CDR3: TGTGCCAGCAGCTTGCAAAGACCGGGGATAGGAGGGTGGTACGAGCAGTACTTC. Translating it yields CASSLQRPGIGGWYEQYF. The whole variable domain, filled in from reference TRBV7-6 and TRBJ2-7, reads GAGVSQSPRYKVTKRGQDVALRCDPISGHVSLYWYRQALGQGPEFLTYFNYEAQQDKSGLPNDRFSAERPEGSISTLTIQRTEQRDSAMYRCASSLQRPGIGGWYEQYFGPGTRLTVT.

The V call is TRBV28, the J call TRBJ1-4, with D uncertain. Trimming stripped 5 bases from V and 3 bases from J, with 13 bases between. The CDR3 spans 15 residues. Germline-derived CDR1 and CDR2 are MDHEN and SYDVKM. DNA of the CDR3: TGTGCCAGCAGTAATGGTGGCAGCTCTAATGAAAAACTGTTTTTT. Protein product: CASSNGGSSNEKLFF.

This clonotype was found many times. This CDR3 reads CASSLTGDFSYEQYF. The CDR3 region has the DNA TGTGCCAGCAGCTTAACCGGGGACTTCTCCTACGAGCAGTACTTC. This chain uses TRBV7-3 with TRBJ2-7, with a tentative D call TRBD2 (6 bases). The CDR3 totals 15 residues. Germline CDR1 SGHTA, CDR2 FQGTGA. Trimming stripped 0 bases from V and 0 bases from J, with 9 bases between.

The sample holds many counts of this clonotype. The chain recombines TRBV6-5 with TRBJ1-2; a possible D gene is TRBD1 (5 bases). V was shortened by 2 bases and J by 6 bases, with 10 bases between the two germline ends. The CDR3 has 13 amino acids. Germline V CDR1 and CDR2: MNHEY, SVGAGI. CDR3 loop: CASSYDSEDGYTF. Here the CDR3 DNA reads TGTGCCAGCAGTTACGACAGCGAAGATGGCTACACCTTC.